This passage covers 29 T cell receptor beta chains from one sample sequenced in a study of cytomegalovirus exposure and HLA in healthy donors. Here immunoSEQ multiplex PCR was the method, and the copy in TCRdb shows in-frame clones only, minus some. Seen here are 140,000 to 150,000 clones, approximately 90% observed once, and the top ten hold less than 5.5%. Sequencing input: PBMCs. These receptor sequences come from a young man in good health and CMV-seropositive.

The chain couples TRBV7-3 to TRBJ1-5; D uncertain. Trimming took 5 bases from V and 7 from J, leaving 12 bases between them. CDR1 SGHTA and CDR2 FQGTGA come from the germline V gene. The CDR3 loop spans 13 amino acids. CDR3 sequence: CASSTLRGQPQHF. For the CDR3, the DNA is TGTGCCAGCAGCACTTTAAGAGGGCAGCCCCAGCATTTT.

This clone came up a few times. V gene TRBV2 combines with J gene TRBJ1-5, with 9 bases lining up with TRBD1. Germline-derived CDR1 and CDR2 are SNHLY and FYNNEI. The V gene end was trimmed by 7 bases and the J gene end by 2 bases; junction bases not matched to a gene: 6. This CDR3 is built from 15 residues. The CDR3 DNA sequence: TGTGCCAGCATGAGGACAGGGGAGGGCAATCAGCCCCAGCATTTT. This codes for CASMRTGEGNQPQHF.

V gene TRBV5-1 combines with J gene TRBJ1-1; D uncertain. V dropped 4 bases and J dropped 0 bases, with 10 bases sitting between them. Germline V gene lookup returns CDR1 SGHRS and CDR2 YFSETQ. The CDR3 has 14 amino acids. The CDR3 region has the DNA TGCGCCAGCAGCCCCTCACTCGTGAACACTGAAGCTTTCTTT. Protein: CASSPSLVNTEAFF. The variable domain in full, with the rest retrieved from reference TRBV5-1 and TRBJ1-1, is KAGVTQTPRYLIKTRGQQVTLSCSPISGHRSVSWYQQTPGQGLQFLFEYFSETQRNKGNFPGRFSGRQFSNSRSEMNVSTLELGDSALYLCASSPSLVNTEAFFGQGTRLTVV.

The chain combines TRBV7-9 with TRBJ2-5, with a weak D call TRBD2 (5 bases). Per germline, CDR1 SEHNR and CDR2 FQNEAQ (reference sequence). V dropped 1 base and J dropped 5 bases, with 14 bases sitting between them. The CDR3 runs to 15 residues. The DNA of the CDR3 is TGTGCCAGCAGCTTAGTTACAGTTGGGAGCGAGACCCAGTACTTC. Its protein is CASSLVTVGSETQYF.

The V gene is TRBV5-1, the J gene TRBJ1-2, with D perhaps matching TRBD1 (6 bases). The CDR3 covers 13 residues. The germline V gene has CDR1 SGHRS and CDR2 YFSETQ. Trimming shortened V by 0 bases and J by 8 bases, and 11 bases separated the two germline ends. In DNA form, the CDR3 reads TGCGCCAGCAGCTTGGAGGCAGGGGACGGCTACACCTTC. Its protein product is CASSLEAGDGYTF.

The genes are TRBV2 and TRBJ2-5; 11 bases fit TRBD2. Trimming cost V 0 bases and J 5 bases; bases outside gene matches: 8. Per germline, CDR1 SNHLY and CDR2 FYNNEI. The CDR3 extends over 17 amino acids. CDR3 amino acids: CASSEALTSGRGETQYF. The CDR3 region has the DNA TGTGCCAGCAGTGAAGCGTTAACTAGCGGGAGAGGGGAGACCCAGTACTTC.

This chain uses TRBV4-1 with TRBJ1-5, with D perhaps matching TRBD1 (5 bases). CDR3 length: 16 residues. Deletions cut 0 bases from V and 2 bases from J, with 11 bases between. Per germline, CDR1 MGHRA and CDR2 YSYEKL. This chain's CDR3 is CASSQDQGQGNQPQHF. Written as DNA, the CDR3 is TGCGCCAGCAGCCAAGATCAGGGCCAGGGCAATCAGCCCCAGCATTTT.

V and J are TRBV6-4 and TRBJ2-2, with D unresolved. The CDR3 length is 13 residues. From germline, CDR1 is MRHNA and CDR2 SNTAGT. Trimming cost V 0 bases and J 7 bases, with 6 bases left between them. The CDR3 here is CASSDSASGELFF. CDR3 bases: TGTGCCAGCAGTGACTCGGCTAGCGGGGAGCTGTTTTTT.

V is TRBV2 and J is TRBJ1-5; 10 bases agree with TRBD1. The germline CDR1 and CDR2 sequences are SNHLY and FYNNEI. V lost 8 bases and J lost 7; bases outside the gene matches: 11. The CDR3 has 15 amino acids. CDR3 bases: TGTGCCAGCGCTTTAGGACAGGGGGGTTTGCAGCCCCAGCATTTT. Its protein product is CASALGQGGLQPQHF.

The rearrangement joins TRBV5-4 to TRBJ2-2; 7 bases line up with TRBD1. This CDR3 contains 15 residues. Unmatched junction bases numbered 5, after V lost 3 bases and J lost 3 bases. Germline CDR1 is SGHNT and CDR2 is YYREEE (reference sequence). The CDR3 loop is CASSSLDRDTGELFF. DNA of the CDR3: TGTGCCAGCAGCTCTCTCGACAGGGACACCGGGGAGCTGTTTTTT.

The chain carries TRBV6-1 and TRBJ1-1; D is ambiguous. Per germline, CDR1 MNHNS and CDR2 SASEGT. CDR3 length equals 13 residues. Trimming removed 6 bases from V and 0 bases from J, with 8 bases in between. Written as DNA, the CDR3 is TGTGCCAGCAGGAGGAAGCTGAACACTGAAGCTTTCTTT. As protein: CASRRKLNTEAFF.

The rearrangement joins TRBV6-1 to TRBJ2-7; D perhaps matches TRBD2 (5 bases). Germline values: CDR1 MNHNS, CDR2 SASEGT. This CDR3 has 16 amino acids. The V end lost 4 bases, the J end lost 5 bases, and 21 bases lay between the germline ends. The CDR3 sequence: CASSVDSRTEDDEQYF. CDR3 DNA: TGTGCCAGCAGTGTCGACTCCCGGACTGAGGACGACGAGCAGTACTTC.

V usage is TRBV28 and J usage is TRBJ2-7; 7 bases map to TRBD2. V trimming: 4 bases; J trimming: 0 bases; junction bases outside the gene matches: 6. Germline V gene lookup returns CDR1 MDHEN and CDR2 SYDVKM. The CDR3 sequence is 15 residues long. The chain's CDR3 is CASSYGGGVSYEQYF. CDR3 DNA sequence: TGTGCCAGCAGTTATGGGGGGGGTGTCTCCTACGAGCAGTACTTC.

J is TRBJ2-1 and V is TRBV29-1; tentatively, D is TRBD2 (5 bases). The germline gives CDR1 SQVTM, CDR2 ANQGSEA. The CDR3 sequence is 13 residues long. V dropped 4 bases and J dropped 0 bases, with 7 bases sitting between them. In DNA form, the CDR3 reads TGCAGCGTTGTGGGAGACTCCTACAATGAGCAGTTCTTC. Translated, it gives CSVVGDSYNEQFF.

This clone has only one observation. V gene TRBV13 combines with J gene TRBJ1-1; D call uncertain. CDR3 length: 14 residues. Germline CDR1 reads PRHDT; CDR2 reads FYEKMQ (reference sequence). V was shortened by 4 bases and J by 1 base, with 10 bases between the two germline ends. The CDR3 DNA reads TGTGCCAGCAGCTCGAGAGCCCAGAACACTGAAGCTTTCTTT. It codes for CASSSRAQNTEAFF.

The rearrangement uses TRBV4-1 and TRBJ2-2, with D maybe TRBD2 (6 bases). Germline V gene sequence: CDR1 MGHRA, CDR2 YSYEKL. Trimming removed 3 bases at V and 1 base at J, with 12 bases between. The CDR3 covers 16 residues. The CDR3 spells CASSQPVRENTGELFF. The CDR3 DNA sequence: TGCGCCAGCAGCCAGCCGGTGCGGGAGAACACCGGGGAGCTGTTTTTT.

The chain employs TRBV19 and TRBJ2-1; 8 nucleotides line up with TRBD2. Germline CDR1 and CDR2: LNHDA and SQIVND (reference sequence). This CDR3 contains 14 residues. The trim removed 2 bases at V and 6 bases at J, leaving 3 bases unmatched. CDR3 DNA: TGTGCCAGTAGTATAAGCGGGGGTCTCAATGAGCAGTTCTTC. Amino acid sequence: CASSISGGLNEQFF.

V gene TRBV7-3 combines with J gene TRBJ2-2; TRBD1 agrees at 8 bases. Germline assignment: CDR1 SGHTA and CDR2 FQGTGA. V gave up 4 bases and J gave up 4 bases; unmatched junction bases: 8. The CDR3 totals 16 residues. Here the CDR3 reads CASSSQTGAGTGELFF. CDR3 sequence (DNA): TGTGCCAGCAGCTCCCAGACAGGGGCGGGCACCGGGGAGCTGTTTTTT.

CDR3 in amino acids: CASSPRVGYGYTF. The CDR3 DNA reads as TGTGCCAGCAGCCCCAGGGTTGGTTATGGCTACACCTTC. V gene TRBV7-8 combines with J gene TRBJ1-2; weak D call: TRBD1 (5 bases). Germline CDR1 is SGHVS and CDR2 is FQNEAQ. V lost 5 bases, J lost 5 bases, and 12 bases lay in between. This CDR3 spans 13 amino acids.

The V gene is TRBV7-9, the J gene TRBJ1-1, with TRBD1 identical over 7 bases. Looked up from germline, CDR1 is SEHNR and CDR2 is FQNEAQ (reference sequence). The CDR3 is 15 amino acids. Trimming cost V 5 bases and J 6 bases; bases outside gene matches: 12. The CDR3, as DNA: TGTGCCAGCAGCCCCGACAGGGCGAGTATCGCTGAAGCTTTCTTT. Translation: CASSPDRASIAEAFF.

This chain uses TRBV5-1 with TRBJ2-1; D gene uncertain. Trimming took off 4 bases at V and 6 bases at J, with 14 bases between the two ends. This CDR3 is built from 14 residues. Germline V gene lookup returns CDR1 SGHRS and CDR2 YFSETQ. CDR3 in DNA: TGCGCCAGCAGCCCCTTTTATTCGGGCAATGAGCAGTTCTTC. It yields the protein CASSPFYSGNEQFF.

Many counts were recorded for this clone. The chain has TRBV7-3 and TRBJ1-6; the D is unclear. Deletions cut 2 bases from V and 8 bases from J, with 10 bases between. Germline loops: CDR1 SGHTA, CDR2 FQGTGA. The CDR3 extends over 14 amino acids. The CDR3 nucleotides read TGTGCCAGCAGCTTAGGGCAGCCTCATTCACCCCTCCACTTT. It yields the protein CASSLGQPHSPLHF.

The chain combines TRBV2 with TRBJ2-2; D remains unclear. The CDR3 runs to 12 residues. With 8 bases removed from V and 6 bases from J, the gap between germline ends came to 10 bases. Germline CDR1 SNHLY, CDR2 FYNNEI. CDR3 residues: CASLVGSGELFF. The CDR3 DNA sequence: TGTGCCAGCCTAGTGGGTTCCGGGGAGCTGTTTTTT.

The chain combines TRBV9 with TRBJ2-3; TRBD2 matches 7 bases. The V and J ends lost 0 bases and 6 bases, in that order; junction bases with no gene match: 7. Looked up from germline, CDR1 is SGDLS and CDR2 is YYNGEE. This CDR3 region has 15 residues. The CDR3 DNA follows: TGTGCCAGCAGCGTAGTTTGGCGGGAGTCGGATACGCAGTATTTT. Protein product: CASSVVWRESDTQYF. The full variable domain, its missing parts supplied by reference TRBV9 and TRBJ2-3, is DSGVTQTPKHLITATGQRVTLRCSPRSGDLSVYWYQQSLDQGLQFLIQYYNGEERAKGNILERFSAQQFPDLHSELNLSSLELGDSALYFCASSVVWRESDTQYFGPGTRLTVL.

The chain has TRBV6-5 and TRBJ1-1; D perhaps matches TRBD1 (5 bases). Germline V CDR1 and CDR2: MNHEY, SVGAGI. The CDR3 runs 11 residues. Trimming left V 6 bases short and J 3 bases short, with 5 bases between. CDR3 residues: CASRGDTEAFF. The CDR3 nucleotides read TGTGCCAGCAGAGGGGACACTGAAGCTTTCTTT.

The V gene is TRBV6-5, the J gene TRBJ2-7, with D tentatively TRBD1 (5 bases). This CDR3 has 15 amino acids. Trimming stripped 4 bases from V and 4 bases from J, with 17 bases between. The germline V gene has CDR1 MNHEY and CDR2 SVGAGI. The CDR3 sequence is CASSSPPQGEYEQYF. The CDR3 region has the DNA TGTGCCAGCAGTTCTCCTCCCCAGGGTGAATACGAGCAGTACTTC.

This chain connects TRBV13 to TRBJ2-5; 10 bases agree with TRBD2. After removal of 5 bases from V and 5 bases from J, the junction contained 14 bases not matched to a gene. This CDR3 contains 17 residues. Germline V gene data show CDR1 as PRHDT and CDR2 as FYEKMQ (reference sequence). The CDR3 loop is CASSPDGAGGPLETQYF. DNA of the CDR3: TGTGCCAGCAGCCCTGATGGAGCGGGAGGGCCTTTGGAGACCCAGTACTTC.

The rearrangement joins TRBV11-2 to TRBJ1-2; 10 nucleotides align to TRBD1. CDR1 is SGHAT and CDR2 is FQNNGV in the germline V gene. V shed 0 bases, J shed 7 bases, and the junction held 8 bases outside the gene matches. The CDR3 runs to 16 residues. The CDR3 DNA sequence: TGTGCCAGCAGCTTAGACGTGACAGGGGGCGAATTTGGCTACACCTTC. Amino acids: CASSLDVTGGEFGYTF.

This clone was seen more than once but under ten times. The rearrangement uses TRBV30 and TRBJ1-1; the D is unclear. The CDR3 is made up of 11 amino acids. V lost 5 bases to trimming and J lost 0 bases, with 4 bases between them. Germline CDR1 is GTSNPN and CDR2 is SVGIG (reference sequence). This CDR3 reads CAWGLNTEAFF. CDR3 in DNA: TGTGCCTGGGGGCTGAACACTGAAGCTTTCTTT. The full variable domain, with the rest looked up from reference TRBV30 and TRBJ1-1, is SQTIHQWPATLVQPVGSPLSLECTVEGTSNPNLYWYRQAAGRGLQLLFYSVGIGQISSEVPQNLSASRPQDRQFILSSKKLLLSDSGFYLCAWGLNTEAFFGQGTRLTVV.